This TCR beta chain came from a study of shared clonotypes between healthy human individuals. Study details: The study used three CD4 naive, three CD4 memory, two CD8 naive and one CD8 memory plate per donor. General observations from the study: Collection of samples was limited to blood; tissue repertoires likely differ. The study found about 5% of naive CD4 clonotypes shared across several donors.

Negatively enriched CD4+ T cells were divided by CD45RA into naive and memory. The assay was immunoSEQ multiplex PCR, and TCRdb's table has in-frame clones only and misses some. The table shows around 1,100,000 clones, with about 80% occurring only once. Trimming took 5 bases from V and 7 from J, leaving 11 bases between them. Germline CDR1 reads SNHLY; CDR2 reads FYNNEI. The CDR3 has 13 residues. A note on this clone: Its target is unknown.

This chain links TRBV2 with TRBJ2-2, with a possible D match to TRBD1 (7 bases). Sequencing was carried out using memory CD4+ T cells from PBMCs. The subset here: CD45RA-negative fraction. This receptor was identified in a man younger than 35 in good health. Some clones in this sample may be carry-over from other donors' samples. Here the CDR3 DNA reads TGTGCCAGCAGTCAGGGGGGTGTCGGGGAGCTGTTTTTT. It codes for CASSQGGVGELFF.